These 4 T cell receptor gamma chains originate from one sample sequenced in a study of gamma delta lymphoproliferative disorders and STAT genes. TCRdb re-called the multiplex PCR reads with CATT. The sample has 1,100 or so gamma-chain clones, 9.5% to 10% seen once. PBMCs from patients and controls supplied the genomic DNA for sequencing. What was sequenced was blood. Receptor source: a human donor with gamma-delta T-cell large granular lymphocyte leukemia.

This clone was found a few times. The rearrangement joins TRGV2 to TRGJP1. V was clipped by 10 bases and J by 14 bases; unmatched bases: 10. CDR3 length: 10 amino acids. In germline, CDR1 is EGSNGY, CDR2 YDSYNSKV. The CDR3 spells CATIEPFKIF. The CDR3 bases are TGTGCCACTATAGAGCCTTTCAAGATATTT.

This clone is labeled as medium-sized. The chain couples TRGV2 to TRGJP2. The J segment lost 3 bases and the V segment lost 1 base, leaving 5 bases of the junction unmatched. CDR1 and CDR2 (germline): EGSNGY, YDSYNSKV. This CDR3 spans 15 amino acids. Written as DNA, the CDR3 is TGTGCCACCTGGGACGGCCCTTGTAGTGATTGGATCAAGACGTTT. Translated: CATWDGPCSDWIKTF.

In its sample, this clone is medium-sized. The V gene is TRGV4, the J gene TRGJ1 or TRGJ2. Trimming at V came to 3 bases and at J to 3 bases, leaving 5 bases not matched to a gene. This CDR3 is built from 13 residues. CDR1 EGSTGY and CDR2 YDSYTSSV come from the germline V gene. The CDR3 is CATWDCCYYKKLF. The CDR3 bases are TGTGCCACCTGGGATTGTTGTTATTATAAGAAACTCTTT.

V gene TRGV10 combines with J gene TRGJP1. Being an ORF, TRGV10 has a function that is uncertain. V shed 8 bases and J 4 bases; nucleotides not matched to a gene: 8. CDR3 size: 14 residues. Here the CDR3 DNA reads TGTGCTGCGTGGGTAATAATCACTGGTTGGTTCAAGATATTT. Translated: CAAWVIITGWFKIF.